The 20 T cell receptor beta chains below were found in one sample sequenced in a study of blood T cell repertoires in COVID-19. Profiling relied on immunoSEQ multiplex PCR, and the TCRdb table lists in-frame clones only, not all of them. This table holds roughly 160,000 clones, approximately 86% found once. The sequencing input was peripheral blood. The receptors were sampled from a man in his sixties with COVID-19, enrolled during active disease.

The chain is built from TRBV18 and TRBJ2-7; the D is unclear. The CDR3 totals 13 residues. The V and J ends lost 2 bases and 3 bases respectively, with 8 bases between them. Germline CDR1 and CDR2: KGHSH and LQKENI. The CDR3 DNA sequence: TGTGCCAGCTCACCAAATGCCTACTACGAGCAGTACTTC. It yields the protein CASSPNAYYEQYF.

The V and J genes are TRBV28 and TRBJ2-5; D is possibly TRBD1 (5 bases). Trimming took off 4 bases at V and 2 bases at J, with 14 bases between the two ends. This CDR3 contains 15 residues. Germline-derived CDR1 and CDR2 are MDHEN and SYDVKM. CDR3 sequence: CASSSRQNRQETQYF. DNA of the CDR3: TGTGCCAGCAGTTCCAGACAGAATAGACAAGAGACCCAGTACTTC. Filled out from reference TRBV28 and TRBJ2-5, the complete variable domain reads DVKVTQSSRYLVKRTGEKVFLECVQDMDHENMFWYRQDPGLGLRLIYFSYDVKMKEKGDIPEGYSVSREKKERFSLILESASTNQTSMYLCASSSRQNRQETQYFGPGTRLLVL.

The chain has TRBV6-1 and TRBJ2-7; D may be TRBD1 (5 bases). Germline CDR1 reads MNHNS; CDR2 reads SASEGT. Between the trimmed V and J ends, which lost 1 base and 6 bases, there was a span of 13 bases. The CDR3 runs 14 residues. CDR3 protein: CASSEVWQGSEQYF. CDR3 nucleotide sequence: TGTGCCAGCAGTGAAGTTTGGCAGGGCAGCGAGCAGTACTTC.

The CDR3 DNA reads TGTGCCAGCAGCTTCGGGACAGGGTCCTATAATTCACCCCTCCACTTT. Translated: CASSFGTGSYNSPLHF. This rearrangement joins TRBV7-9 to TRBJ1-6; TRBD1 aligns across 9 bases. This CDR3 is 16 amino acids long. Germline CDR1 and CDR2: SEHNR and FQNEAQ (reference sequence). Trimming took 3 bases from V and 1 from J; bases not matched to a gene: 1. The full variable domain, completed using reference TRBV7-9 and TRBJ1-6, is DTGVSQNPRHKITKRGQNVTFRCDPISEHNRLYWYRQTLGQGPEFLTYFQNEAQLEKSRLLSDRFSAERPKGSFSTLEIQRTEQGDSAMYLCASSFGTGSYNSPLHFGNGTRLTVT.

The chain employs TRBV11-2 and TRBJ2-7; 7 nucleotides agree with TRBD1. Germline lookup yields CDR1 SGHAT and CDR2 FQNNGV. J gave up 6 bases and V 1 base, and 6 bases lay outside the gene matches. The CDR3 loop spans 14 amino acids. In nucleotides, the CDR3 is TGTGCCAGCAGCTTAGGGGACAGTATTGGCGAGCAGTACTTC. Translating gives CASSLGDSIGEQYF. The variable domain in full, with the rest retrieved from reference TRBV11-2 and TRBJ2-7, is EAGVAQSPRYKIIEKRQSVAFWCNPISGHATLYWYQQILGQGPKLLIQFQNNGVVDDSQLPKDRFSAERLKGVDSTLKIQPAKLEDSAVYLCASSLGDSIGEQYFGPGTRLTVT.

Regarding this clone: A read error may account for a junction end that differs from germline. The DNA for the CDR3 is TGTGCTAGCAGCGAGGACAGGGGGCTCGGTCAGCCCCAGCATTTT. Protein: CASSEDRGLGQPQHF. The chain carries TRBV7-7 and TRBJ1-5; 11 nucleotides align to TRBD1. Looked up from germline, CDR1 is SSHAT and CDR2 is FNYEAQ (reference sequence). This CDR3 has 15 residues.

The CDR3 bases are TGCGCCAGCAGCTTGCTCGGGGGTTCGGGCTACACCTTC. It codes for CASSLLGGSGYTF. V is TRBV5-1 and J is TRBJ1-2; D possibly corresponds to TRBD1 (5 bases). This CDR3 region has 13 residues. Trimming removed 1 base at V and 8 bases at J, with 12 bases between. CDR1 and CDR2 from the germline V gene are SGHRS and YFSETQ.

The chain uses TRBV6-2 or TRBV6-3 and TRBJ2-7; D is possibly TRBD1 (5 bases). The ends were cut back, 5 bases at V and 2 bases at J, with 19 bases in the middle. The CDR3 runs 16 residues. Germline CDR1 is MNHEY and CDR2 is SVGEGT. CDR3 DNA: TGTGCCAGCAGTACCCCTGGGCAGGGCCGGACCTACGAGCAGTACTTC. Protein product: CASSTPGQGRTYEQYF.

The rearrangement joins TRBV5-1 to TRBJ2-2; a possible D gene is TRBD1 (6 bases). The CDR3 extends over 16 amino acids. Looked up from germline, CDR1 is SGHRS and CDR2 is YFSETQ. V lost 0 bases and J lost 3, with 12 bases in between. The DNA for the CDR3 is TGCGCCAGCAGCTTGGATTTGCAGGGGTACACCGGGGAGCTGTTTTTT. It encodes CASSLDLQGYTGELFF.

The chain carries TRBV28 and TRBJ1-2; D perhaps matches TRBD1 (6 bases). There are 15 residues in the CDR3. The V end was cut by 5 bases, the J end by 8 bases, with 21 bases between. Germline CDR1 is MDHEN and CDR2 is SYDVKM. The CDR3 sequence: CASSAPPGVPKGYTF. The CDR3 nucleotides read TGTGCCAGCAGTGCCCCTCCAGGGGTTCCAAAAGGCTACACCTTC.

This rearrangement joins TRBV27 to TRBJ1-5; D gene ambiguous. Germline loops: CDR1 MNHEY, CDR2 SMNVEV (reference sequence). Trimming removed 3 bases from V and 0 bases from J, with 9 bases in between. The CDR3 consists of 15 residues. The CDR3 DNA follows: TGTGCCAGCAGTTTGGGCGCTCTTAGCAATCAGCCCCAGCATTTT. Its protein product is CASSLGALSNQPQHF.

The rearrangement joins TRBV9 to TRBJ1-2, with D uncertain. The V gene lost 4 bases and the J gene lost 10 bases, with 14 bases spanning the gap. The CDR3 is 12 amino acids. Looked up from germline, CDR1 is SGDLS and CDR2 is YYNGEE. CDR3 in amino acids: CASSRMGRLYTF. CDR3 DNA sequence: TGTGCCAGCAGCCGAATGGGGAGGCTCTACACCTTC.

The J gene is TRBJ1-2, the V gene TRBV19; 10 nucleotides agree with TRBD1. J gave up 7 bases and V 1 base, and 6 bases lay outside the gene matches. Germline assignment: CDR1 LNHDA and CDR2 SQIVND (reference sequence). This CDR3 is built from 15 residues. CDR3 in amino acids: CASSIAGQGLGGYTF. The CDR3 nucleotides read TGTGCCAGTAGTATAGCGGGACAGGGGCTCGGTGGCTACACCTTC. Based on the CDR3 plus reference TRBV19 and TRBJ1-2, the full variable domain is DGGITQSPKYLFRKEGQNVTLSCEQNLNHDAMYWYRQDPGQGLRLIYYSQIVNDFQKGDIAEGYSVSREKKESFPLTVTSAQKNPTAFYLCASSIAGQGLGGYTFGSGTRLTVV.

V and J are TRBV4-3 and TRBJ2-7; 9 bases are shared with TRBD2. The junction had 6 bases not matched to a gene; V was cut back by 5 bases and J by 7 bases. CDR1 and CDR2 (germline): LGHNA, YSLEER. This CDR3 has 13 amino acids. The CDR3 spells CASSTGLAGEQYF. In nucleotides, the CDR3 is TGCGCCAGCAGCACCGGGCTAGCGGGGGAGCAGTACTTC.

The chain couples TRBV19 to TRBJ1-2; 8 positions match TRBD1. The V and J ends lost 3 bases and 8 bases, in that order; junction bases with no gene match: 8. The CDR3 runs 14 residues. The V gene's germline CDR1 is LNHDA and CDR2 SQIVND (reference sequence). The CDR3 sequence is CASSMGQANRGYTF. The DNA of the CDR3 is TGTGCCAGTAGTATGGGACAGGCAAACCGGGGCTACACCTTC. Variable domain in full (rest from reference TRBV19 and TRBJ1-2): DGGITQSPKYLFRKEGQNVTLSCEQNLNHDAMYWYRQDPGQGLRLIYYSQIVNDFQKGDIAEGYSVSREKKESFPLTVTSAQKNPTAFYLCASSMGQANRGYTFGSGTRLTVV.

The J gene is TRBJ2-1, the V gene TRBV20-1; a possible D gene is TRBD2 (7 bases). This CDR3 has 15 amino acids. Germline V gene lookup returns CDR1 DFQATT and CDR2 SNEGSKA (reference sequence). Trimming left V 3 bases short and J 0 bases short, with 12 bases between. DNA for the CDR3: TGCAGTGCTAGTGTAAGGGGGGGCTCCTACAATGAGCAGTTCTTC. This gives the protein CSASVRGGSYNEQFF.

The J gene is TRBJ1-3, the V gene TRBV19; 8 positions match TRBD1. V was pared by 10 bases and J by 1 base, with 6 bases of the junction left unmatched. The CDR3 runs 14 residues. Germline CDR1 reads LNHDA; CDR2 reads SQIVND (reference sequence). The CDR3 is CATKTGVSGNTIYF. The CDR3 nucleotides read TGTGCCACCAAGACAGGGGTTTCTGGAAACACCATATATTTT.

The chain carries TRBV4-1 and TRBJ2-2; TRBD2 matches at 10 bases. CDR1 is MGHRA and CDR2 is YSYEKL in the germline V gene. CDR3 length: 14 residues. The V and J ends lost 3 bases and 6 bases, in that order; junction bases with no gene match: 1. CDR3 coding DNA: TGCGCCAGCAGCCAGCTAGCGGGAGCCGGGGAGCTGTTTTTT. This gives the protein CASSQLAGAGELFF.

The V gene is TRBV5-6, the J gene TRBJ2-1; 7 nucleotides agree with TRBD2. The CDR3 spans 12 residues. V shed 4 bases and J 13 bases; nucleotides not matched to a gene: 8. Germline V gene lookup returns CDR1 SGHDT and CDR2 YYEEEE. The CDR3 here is CASSPSAGRQFF. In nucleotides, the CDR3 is TGTGCCAGCAGCCCTTCAGCGGGACGACAGTTCTTC.

For the CDR3, the DNA is TGCGCCAGCAGCCATCGGACAGGAACTGGTAACTATGGCTACACCTTC. Encoded protein: CASSHRTGTGNYGYTF. The chain combines TRBV4-3 with TRBJ1-2; 7 bases align to TRBD1. Trimming at V came to 3 bases and at J to 1 base, leaving 8 bases not matched to a gene. Germline V gene data show CDR1 as LGHNA and CDR2 as YSLEER. CDR3 length: 16 residues.